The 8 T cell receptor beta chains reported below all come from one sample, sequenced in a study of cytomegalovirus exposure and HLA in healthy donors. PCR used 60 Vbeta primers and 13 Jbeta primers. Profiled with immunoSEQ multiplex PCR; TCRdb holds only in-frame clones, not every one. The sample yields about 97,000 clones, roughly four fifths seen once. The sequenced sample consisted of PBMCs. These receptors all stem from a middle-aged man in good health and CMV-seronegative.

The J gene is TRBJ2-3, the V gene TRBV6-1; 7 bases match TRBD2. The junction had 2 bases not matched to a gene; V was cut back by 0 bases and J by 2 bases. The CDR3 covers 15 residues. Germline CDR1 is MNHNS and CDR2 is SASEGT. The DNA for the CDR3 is TGTGCCAGCAGTGAAGCGCGGGGGATCACAGATACGCAGTATTTT. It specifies CASSEARGITDTQYF.

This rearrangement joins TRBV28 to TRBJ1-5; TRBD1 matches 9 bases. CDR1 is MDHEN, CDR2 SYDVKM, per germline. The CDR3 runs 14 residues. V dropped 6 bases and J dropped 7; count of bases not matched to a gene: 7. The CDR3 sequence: CASSPGQGIQPQHF. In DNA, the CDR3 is TGTGCCAGCAGCCCCGGACAGGGGATACAGCCCCAGCATTTT.

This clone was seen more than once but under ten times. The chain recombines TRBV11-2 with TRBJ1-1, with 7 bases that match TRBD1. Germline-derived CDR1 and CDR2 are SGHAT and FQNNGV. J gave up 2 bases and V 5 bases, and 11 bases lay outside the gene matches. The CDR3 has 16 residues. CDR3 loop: CASSPIPGGVNTEAFF. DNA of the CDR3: TGTGCCAGCAGCCCTATTCCAGGGGGAGTAAACACTGAAGCTTTCTTT.

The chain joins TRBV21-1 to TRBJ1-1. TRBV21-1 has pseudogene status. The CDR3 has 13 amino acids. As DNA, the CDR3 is TGTGCCAGAAAAAGAGCCATGAACACTGAAGCTTTCTTT. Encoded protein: CARKRAMNTEAFF.

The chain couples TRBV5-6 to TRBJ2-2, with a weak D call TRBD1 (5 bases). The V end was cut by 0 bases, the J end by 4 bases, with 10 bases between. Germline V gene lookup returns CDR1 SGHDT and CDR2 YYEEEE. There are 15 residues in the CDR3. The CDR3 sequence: CASSLGRVGTGELFF. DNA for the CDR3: TGTGCCAGCAGCTTGGGCAGGGTGGGCACCGGGGAGCTGTTTTTT.

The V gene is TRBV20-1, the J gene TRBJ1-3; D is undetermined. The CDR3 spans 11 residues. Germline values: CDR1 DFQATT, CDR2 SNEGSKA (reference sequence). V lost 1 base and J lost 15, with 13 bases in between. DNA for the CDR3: TGCAGTGCTAGAGTGGGAGGCCGTCCATATTTT. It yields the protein CSARVGGRPYF.

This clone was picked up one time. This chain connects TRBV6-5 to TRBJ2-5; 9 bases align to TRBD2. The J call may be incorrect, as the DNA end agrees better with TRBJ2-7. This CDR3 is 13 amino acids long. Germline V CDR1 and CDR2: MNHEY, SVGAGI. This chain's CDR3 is CASGAGGSYEQYF. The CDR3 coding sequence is TGTGCCAGCGGAGCGGGGGGCTCCTACGAGCAGTACTTC.

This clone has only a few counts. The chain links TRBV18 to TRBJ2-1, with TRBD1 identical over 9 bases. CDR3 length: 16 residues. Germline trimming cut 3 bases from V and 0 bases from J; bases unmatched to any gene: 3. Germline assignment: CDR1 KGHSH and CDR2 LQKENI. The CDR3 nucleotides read TGTGCCAGCTCACCCGCGACAGGGGGCTCCTACAATGAGCAGTTCTTC. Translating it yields CASSPATGGSYNEQFF.